This T cell receptor (beta chain) was identified during a study of T cell responses to AZD1222 COVID-19 vaccine. Findings and caveats of the study: Donors skewed white British and female; clonal diversity was possibly underestimated.

Germline values: CDR1 MNHEY, CDR2 SMNVEV (reference sequence). This CDR3 region has 13 residues. The V end was cut by 6 bases, the J end by 3 bases, with 12 bases between. Method: immunoSEQ multiplex PCR; TCRdb's copy keeps in-frame clones and lacks some. The repertoire includes over 85,000 clones, 90% of them detected once, and approximately 8.7% sits in the top ten. Concerning this clone: Its matching antigen is unknown.

This rearrangement joins TRBV27 to TRBJ2-7; D is unresolved. This receptor was obtained from an adult in good health. Sequences were derived from peripheral blood, sampled on day 0 of AZD1222 vaccination. CDR3 bases: TGTGCCAGCAGGTACACTCCTCTCTACGAGCAGTACTTC. The encoded protein is CASRYTPLYEQYF.